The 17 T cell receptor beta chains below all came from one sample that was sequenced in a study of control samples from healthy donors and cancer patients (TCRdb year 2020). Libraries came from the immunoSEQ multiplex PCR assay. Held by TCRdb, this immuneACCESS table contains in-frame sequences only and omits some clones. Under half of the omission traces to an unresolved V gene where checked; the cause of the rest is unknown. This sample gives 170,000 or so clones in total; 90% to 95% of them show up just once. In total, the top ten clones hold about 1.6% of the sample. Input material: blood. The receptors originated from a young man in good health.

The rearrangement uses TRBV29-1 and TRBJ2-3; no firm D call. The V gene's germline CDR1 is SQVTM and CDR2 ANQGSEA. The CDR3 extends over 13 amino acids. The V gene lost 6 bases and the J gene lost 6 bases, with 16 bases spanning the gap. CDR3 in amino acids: CSVASSLGDTQYF. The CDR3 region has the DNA TGCAGCGTCGCTAGTAGCTTAGGGGATACGCAGTATTTT.

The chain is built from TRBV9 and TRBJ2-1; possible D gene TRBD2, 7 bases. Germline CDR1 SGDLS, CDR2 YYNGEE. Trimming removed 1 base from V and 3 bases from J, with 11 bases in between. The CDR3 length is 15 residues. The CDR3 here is CASSVTGGFYNEQFF. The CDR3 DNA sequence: TGTGCCAGCAGCGTAACGGGGGGCTTCTACAATGAGCAGTTCTTC.

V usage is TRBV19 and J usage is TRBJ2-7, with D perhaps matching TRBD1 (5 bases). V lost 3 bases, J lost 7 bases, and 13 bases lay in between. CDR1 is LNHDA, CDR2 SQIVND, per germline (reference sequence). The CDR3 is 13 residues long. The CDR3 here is CASSIRRGWEQYF. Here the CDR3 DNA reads TGTGCCAGTAGTATTAGAAGGGGTTGGGAGCAGTACTTC.

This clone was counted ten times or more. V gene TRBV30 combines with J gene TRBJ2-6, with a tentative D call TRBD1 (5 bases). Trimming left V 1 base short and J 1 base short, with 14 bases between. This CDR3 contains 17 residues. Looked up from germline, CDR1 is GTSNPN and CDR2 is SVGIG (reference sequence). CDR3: CAWSARRDRSGANVLTF. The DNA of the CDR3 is TGTGCCTGGAGTGCACGCAGGGATCGATCTGGGGCCAACGTCCTGACTTTC.

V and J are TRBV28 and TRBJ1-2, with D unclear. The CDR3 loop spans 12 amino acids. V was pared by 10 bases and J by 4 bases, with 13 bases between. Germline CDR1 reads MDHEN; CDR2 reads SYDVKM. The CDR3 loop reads CAISDGVYGYTF. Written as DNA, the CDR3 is TGTGCCATAAGTGACGGCGTCTATGGCTACACCTTC.

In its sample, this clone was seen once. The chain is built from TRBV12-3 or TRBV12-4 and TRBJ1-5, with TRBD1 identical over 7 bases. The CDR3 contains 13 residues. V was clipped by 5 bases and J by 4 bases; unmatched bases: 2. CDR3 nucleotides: TGTGCCAGCAGTAGGGACAGAAATCAGCCCCAGCATTTT. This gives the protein CASSRDRNQPQHF.

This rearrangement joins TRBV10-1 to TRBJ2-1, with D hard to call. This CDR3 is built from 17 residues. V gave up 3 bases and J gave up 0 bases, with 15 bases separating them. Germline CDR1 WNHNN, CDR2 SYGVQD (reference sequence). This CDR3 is CASSDPQAFSSYNEQFF. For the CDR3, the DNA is TGCGCCAGCAGTGACCCCCAAGCGTTTAGCTCCTACAATGAGCAGTTCTTC.

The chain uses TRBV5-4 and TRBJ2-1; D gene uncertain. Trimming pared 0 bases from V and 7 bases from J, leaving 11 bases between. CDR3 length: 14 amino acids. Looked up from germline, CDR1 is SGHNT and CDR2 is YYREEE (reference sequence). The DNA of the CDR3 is TGTGCCAGCAGCTTGGATGTTGGCAGTAATGAGCAGTTCTTC. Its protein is CASSLDVGSNEQFF.

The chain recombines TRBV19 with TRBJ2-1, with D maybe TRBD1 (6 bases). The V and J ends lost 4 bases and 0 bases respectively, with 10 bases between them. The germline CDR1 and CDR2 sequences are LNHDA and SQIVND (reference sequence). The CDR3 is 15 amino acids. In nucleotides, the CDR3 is TGTGCCAGTAGTACTGGACAGAGCTCCTACAATGAGCAGTTCTTC. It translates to CASSTGQSSYNEQFF.

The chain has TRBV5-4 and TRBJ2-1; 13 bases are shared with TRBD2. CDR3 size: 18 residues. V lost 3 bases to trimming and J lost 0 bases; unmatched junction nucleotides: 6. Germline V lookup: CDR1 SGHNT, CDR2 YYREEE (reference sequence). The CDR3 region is CASSWTSGGRRSYNEQFF. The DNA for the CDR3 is TGTGCCAGCAGCTGGACTAGCGGGGGTCGCCGCTCCTACAATGAGCAGTTCTTC. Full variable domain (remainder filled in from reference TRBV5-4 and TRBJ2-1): ETGVTQSPTHLIKTRGQQVTLRCSSQSGHNTVSWYQQALGQGPQFIFQYYREEENGRGNFPPRFSGLQFPNYSSELNVNALELDDSALYLCASSWTSGGRRSYNEQFFGPGTRLTVL.

The CDR3 protein is CASRKGPGAYEQYF. Here the CDR3 DNA reads TGTGCCAGCAGAAAGGGGCCGGGGGCTTACGAGCAGTACTTC. The chain uses TRBV6-6 and TRBJ2-7; D could derive from TRBD1 or TRBD2 (6 bases each). Germline CDR1 and CDR2: MNHNY and SVGAGI (reference sequence). This CDR3 contains 14 residues. The V end was cut by 6 bases, the J end by 4 bases, with 16 bases between.

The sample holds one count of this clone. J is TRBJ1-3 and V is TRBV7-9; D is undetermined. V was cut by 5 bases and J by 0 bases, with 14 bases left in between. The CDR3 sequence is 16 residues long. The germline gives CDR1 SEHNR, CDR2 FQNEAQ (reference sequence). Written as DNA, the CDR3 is TGTGCCAGCAGCCGTAGGATTGTAAGCTCTGGAAACACCATATATTTT. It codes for CASSRRIVSSGNTIYF.

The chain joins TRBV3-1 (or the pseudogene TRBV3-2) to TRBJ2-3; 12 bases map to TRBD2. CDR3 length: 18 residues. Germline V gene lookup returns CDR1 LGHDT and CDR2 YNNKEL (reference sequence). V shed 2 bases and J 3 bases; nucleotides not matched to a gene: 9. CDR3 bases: TGTGCCAGCAGCCAATCCCAGGGACTAGCGGGCTCGACAGATACGCAGTATTTT. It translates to CASSQSQGLAGSTDTQYF.

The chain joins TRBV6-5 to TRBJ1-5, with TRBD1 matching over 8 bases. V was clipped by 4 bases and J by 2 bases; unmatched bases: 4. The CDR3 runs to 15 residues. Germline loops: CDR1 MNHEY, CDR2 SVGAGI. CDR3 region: CASSCRGPGNQPQHF. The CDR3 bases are TGTGCCAGCAGTTGCAGGGGGCCGGGCAATCAGCCCCAGCATTTT.

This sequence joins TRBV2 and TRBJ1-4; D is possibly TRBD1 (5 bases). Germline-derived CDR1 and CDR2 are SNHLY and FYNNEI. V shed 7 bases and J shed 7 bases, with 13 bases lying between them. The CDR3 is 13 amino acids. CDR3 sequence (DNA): TGTGCCAGCACAGGGTCGGTCGCTGAAAAACTGTTTTTT. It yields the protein CASTGSVAEKLFF.

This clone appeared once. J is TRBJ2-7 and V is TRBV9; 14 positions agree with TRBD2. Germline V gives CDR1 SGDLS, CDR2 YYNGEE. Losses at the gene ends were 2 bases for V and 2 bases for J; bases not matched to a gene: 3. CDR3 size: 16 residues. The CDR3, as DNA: TGTGCCAGCAGCGTGGGACTAGCGGGGGACCCCTACGAGCAGTACTTC. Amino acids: CASSVGLAGDPYEQYF.

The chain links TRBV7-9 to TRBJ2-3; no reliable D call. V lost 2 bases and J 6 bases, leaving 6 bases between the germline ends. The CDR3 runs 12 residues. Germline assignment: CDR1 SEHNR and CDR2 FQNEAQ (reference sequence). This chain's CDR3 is CASSLNGDTQYF. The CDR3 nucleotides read TGTGCCAGCAGCTTAAATGGGGATACGCAGTATTTT.